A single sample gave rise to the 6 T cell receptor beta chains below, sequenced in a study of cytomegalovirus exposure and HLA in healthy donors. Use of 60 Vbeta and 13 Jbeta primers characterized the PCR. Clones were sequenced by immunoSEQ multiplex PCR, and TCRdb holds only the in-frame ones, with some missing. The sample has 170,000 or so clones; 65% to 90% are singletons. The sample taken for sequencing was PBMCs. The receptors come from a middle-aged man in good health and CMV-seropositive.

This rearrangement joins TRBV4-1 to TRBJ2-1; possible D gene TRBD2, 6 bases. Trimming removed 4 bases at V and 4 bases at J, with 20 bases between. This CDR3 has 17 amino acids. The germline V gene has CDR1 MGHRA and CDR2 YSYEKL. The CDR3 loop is CASSRSLGAEGYNEQFF. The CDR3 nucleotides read TGCGCCAGCAGCCGCTCCCTCGGCGCGGAGGGATACAATGAGCAGTTCTTC.

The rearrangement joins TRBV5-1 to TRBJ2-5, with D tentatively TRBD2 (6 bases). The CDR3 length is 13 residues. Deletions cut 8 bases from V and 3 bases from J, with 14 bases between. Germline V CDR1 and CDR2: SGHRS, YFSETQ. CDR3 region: CASQTLAEETQYF. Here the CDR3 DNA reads TGCGCCAGTCAGACCTTAGCGGAAGAGACCCAGTACTTC.

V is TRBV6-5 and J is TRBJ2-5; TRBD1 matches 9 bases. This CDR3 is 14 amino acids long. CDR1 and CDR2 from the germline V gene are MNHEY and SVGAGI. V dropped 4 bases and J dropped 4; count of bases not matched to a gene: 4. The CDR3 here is CASSLDRGGETQYF. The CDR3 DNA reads TGTGCCAGCAGTTTGGACAGGGGCGGAGAGACCCAGTACTTC.

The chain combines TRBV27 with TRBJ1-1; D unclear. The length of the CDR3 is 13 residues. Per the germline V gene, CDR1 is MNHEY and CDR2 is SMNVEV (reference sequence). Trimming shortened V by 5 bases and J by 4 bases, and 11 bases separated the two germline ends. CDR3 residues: CASSNRPSTEAFF. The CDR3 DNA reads TGTGCCAGCAGTAACAGACCTTCCACTGAAGCTTTCTTT.

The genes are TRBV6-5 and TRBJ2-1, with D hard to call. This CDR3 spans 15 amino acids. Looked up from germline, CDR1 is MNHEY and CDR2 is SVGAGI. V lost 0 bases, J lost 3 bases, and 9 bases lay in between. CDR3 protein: CASSYSIQVYNEQFF. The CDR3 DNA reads TGTGCCAGCAGTTACTCGATTCAGGTCTACAATGAGCAGTTCTTC.

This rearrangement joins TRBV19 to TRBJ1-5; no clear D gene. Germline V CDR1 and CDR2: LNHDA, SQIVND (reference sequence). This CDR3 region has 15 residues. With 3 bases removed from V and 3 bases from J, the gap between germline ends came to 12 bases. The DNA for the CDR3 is TGTGCCAGTAGTATGGAGAGGCACCTCAATCAGCCCCAGCATTTT. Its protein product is CASSMERHLNQPQHF.